What follows describes a single TCR beta chain. Its antigen is undetermined. The protocol was immunoSEQ multiplex PCR, while the TCRdb copy is restricted to in-frame clones and leaves out a portion. The sample holds about 50,000 clones; 82% are singletons and the top ten take around 0.4%. Germline loops: CDR1 SGHDT, CDR2 YYEEEE. The CDR3 has 19 amino acids. The junction had 21 bases not matched to a gene; V was cut back by 5 bases and J by 3 bases. The sort gate was single viable CD3+CD4+CD8-CD45RO+ cells for memory CD4+ T cells. After thawing, CD4+ T cells were positively selected. This sample stems from a study of memory CD4+ T cells and cytomegalovirus serostatus. General study points: Each of 67 CMV-associated TCRbeta sequences occurred in one to five individuals.

This sequence was found in an adult in good health and CMV-seronegative. The specimen sequenced was memory CD4+ T cells from blood. This chain uses TRBV5-6 with TRBJ2-5, with 8 bases aligning to TRBD2. CDR3: CASSSGGGIHHRTKETQYF. The CDR3 DNA is TGTGCCAGCAGTTCGGGGGGGGGCATTCACCACAGAACCAAAGAGACCCAGTACTTC.